This T cell receptor (beta chain) was captured by sequencing in a study of early T cells in non-severe SARS-CoV-2 infection (dated by TCRdb to the early 2020s). In terms of the full investigation: Because TCR sequencing relied on bulk RNA taken from unsorted whole blood, pairing of alpha and beta chains was not possible. On the study overall, not on this receptor specifically: VDJdb matching was skewed toward anti-spike CD8 responses and likely underestimated virus-specific expansions, missing private and CD4 specificities.

Library construction relied on 5' RACE. Sequencing was performed on a NextSeq 500. The TCR library protocol attached unique molecular identifiers to individual cDNA molecules to correct for sequencing error and PCR bias. Both TCR alpha and beta chains were sequenced, and tight co-correlation was observed between alpha and beta sequence abundances in each sample. The original pipeline was this. V gene, J gene and CDR3 annotation of TCR sequences was performed with Decombinator V4. TCRs were defined as expanded if a significant change between any two time points was detected under a Poisson model with p below 0.0001. TCR abundances were normalised to the total number of TCRs sequenced in each sample and reported as counts per million. MAIT TCRs were defined by TRAV1-2 paired with TRAJ12, TRAJ20 or TRAJ33, and iNKT TCRs by TRAV10 paired with TRAJ18. A search of VDJdb, accessed on 1 November 2021, was run for TCRs annotated to CMV, EBV and SARS-CoV-2, with TCRs annotated for multiple antigens excluded. The public reads were reanalyzed by TCRdb: fastp trimming at Q25, MiXCR alignment, in-frame beta chains only. Rows merge per CDR3 protein into single entries with the most common DNA and genes. The V and J calls reflect TCRdb's pipeline rather than the authors' work. Here the sample has tens of thousands of distinct CDR3 sequences; approximately 12% occur a single time. The ten largest clones take up 3.5% to 5.5% of the sample.

This was a case-control study nested in a cohort of healthcare workers in London, UK, who had nasopharyngeal swab PCR tests and blood samples taken every week. Healthcare workers were enrolled in the week of the UK lockdown, from 23 to 31 March 2020, and were followed every week for up to roughly 16 weeks. This clonotype was counted a few times. Its target antigen remains unknown. Base qualities were left out, and no much larger clone turns up one base away. Inclusive of the bounding cysteine and phenylalanine, the CDR3 is 13 residues long. Only CDR3 DNA remains: 39 bases, in frame from the first base. Looking up the germline V gene yields CDR1 SQVTM and CDR2 ANQGSEA. The germline ends are 12 bases apart after V is trimmed by 6 bases and J by 1 base.

The chain is encoded by TRBV29-1 joined to TRBJ1-1; no D gene call is confident. The TCR originated in an adult who was a healthcare worker with PCR-confirmed SARS-CoV-2 infection or an uninfected control (not recorded which). Sequenced material: whole blood. CDR3 protein: CSVRDTPNTEAFF. The nucleotide sequence reads TGCAGCGTCAGAGACACGCCGAACACTGAAGCTTTCTTT.